These 2 T cell receptor beta chains were all obtained from the same sample, sequenced in a study of blood T cells in healthy people across ages. The authors ran a second PCR of about 6 to 11 cycles using a sample-barcoded 5' primer and a J-beta primer mix. MiXCR, run by TCRdb on the 5' RACE reads, gives a single entry per CDR3 protein. The table records roughly 1,500,000 distinct CDR3 sequences, about 31% of them present only once. Sequences were obtained from blood. All receptors come from a woman aged 30 to 39 in good health.

In this sample, this clonotype turned up many times. V and J are TRBV28 and TRBJ2-7; 7 bases are shared with TRBD1. Losses at the gene ends were 6 bases for V and 0 bases for J; bases not matched to a gene: 8. The CDR3 loop spans 15 amino acids. CDR1 is MDHEN, CDR2 SYDVKM, per germline. In DNA form, the CDR3 reads TGTGCCAGCAGCGGAAGACAGGGCCTCTCCTACGAGCAGTACTTC. This encodes CASSGRQGLSYEQYF.

The chain links TRBV21-1 to TRBJ2-7. TRBV21-1 is a listed pseudogene. The CDR3 length is 15 residues. As DNA, the CDR3 is TGTGCCAGCAGCAATAGCGGGAGATGCACCTACGAGCAGTACTTC. Protein product: CASSNSGRCTYEQYF.